Listed below are T cell receptor beta chains from one sample, sequenced in a study of neurological immune-mediated disorders. MiXCR, applied by TCRdb to the 5' RACE reads, yields one record per CDR3 protein. The sample yields roughly 15,000 distinct CDR3 sequences, approximately 13% seen once. The sequenced material came from CD8+ T cells from blood. These receptors originate from a female donor with HTLV-1-associated myelopathy (HAM/TSP). Both conserved end residues are part of each CDR3. A D gene is named only where the DNA matches it firmly. Rows may omit the clone size; those that give it use once, few, many or a size class.

>NA|TRBJ2-5|TRBV6-6|NA
TGTGCCAGCAGTTACGCCGGGGCCGATTGGGAGAGCCAGTACTTC
CASSYAGADWESQYF
>many|TRBJ2-1|TRBV20-1|NA
TGCAGTGCTAGAGAAGGGGGGTTTTCCTACAATGAGCAGTTCTTC
CSAREGGFSYNEQFF
>NA|TRBJ1-1|TRBV6-5|TRBD1
TGTGCCAGCAGTTACCAGACAGGGAAAAGGACTGAAGCTTTCTTT
CASSYQTGKRTEAFF
>many|TRBJ2-5|TRBV20-1|TRBD2
TGCAGTGCTAGAGACTCCGAGCCGGGACTAGCGGGAGTCGTAGAGACCCAGTACTTC
CSARDSEPGLAGVVETQYF
>many|TRBJ2-1|TRBV7-9|TRBD2
TGTGCCAGCAGCCCCTGGACTAGCGGAGCTGGGTATGAGCAGTTCTTC
CASSPWTSGAGYEQFF
>once|TRBJ2-1|TRBV29-1|NA
TGCAGCGTATTACGGGATGAGTTCAATGAGCAGTTCTTC
CSVLRDEFNEQFF
>many|TRBJ1-1|TRBV14|NA
TGTGCCAGCAGCCAGAGATCCACGAACACTGAAGCTTTCTTT
CASSQRSTNTEAFF
>many|TRBJ2-5|TRBV5-1|TRBD2
TGCGCCAGCAGCTTAGGAACTAGCGGGCACCAAGAGACCCAGTACTTC
CASSLGTSGHQETQYF
>many|TRBJ2-5|TRBV21-1|NA
TGTGCCAGCAGCAAAGCGCTGAGACGGACCCAAGAGACCCAGTACTTC
CASSKALRRTQETQYF
>many|TRBJ2-7|TRBV27|TRBD1
TGTGCCAGCAGTTTAATAATGTTGTCCCGGGACAGTGCCTACGAGCAGTACTTC
CASSLIMLSRDSAYEQYF
>many|TRBJ2-5|TRBV5-5|NA
TGTGCCAGCAGCTCGGACGTGCAAGAGACCCAGTACTTC
CASSSDVQETQYF
>many|TRBJ1-2|TRBV5-1|NA
TGCGCCAGCAGCTTGACGTCCTATAAGGAGTCAGCTAACTATGGCTACACCTTC
CASSLTSYKESANYGYTF
>NA|TRBJ1-2|TRBV7-6|NA
NA
CASSFYICSADRGANYGYTF
>many|TRBJ2-3|TRBV28|NA
TGTGCCAGCACGGGGTACGATACGCAGTATTTT
CASTGYDTQYF
>many|TRBJ2-1|TRBV3-1|TRBD2
TGTGCCAGCAGCCACGTAACGGGGGGAGCTGCGGATGAGCAGTTCTTC
CASSHVTGGAADEQFF
>many|TRBJ2-1|TRBV4-2|NA
TGTGCCAGCAGCCAAGATAGTGGGGGGGCCGATGAGCAGTTCTTC
CASSQDSGGADEQFF
>many|TRBJ2-1|TRBV4-1|NA
TGCGCCAGCAGCCAAGGAGGAGTGGGGATCAATGAGCAGTTCTTC
CASSQGGVGINEQFF
>many|TRBJ2-1|TRBV3-1|NA
TGTGCCAGCAGCGTTCGGACTGCCACCTACAATGAGCAGTTCTTC
CASSVRTATYNEQFF
>many|TRBJ2-5|TRBV3-1|TRBD2
TGTGCCAGCAGCCATTCCGGGGGGTTTGAGGAGACCCAGTACTTC
CASSHSGGFEETQYF
>many|TRBJ2-7|TRBV7-9|TRBD2
TGTGCCAGCAGCTTATTGGGCGCTAGCGGGAGGCCCGAGCAGTACTTC
CASSLLGASGRPEQYF
>many|TRBJ2-2|TRBV3-1|TRBD2
TGTGCCAGCAGCCAAGGACTCCGACTAGCGGGGAACACCGGGGAGCTGTTTTTT
CASSQGLRLAGNTGELFF
>many|TRBJ1-1|TRBV10-3|NA
TGTGCCATCAGGACTACCGGGCCCGAGAACACTGAAGCTTTCTTT
CAIRTTGPENTEAFF
>NA|TRBJ2-3|TRBV24-1|NA
TGTGCCACCAGTGATTACATGGATACGCAGTATTTT
CATSDYMDTQYF
>many|TRBJ2-1|TRBV5-6|NA
NA
CASSLFSGPGEQFF
>many|TRBJ2-7|TRBV20-1|NA
TGCAGTGCTAGGGTTGAGGTGGGCTACGAGCAGTACTTC
CSARVEVGYEQYF
>medium-sized|TRBJ2-3|TRBV10-2|TRBD2
TGCGCCAGCCAATTAGCGGGGGCCGGAGATACGCAGTATTTT
CASQLAGAGDTQYF
>many|TRBJ1-2|TRBV27|NA
TGTGCCAGCAGCTCCCGGGTGGGGGGCCAAATCTATGGCTACACCTTC
CASSSRVGGQIYGYTF
>many|TRBJ1-5|TRBV20-1|NA
TGCAGTGCTAGAAAAGAGGACAGTATCAATCAGCCCCAGCATTTT
CSARKEDSINQPQHF
>many|TRBJ1-5|TRBV6-5|TRBD1
TGTGCCAGCAGCCCGGGACAGGGAGAGAATCAGCCCCAGCATTTT
CASSPGQGENQPQHF
>many|TRBJ2-5|TRBV6-5|TRBD2
TGTGCCAGCAGTTTAAGTCGGGGGGGTGAGACCCAGTACTTC
CASSLSRGGETQYF
>many|TRBJ1-3|TRBV6-5|NA
TGTGCCAGCAGTTACTCCCACCTGGCGTCGGGGTCTGGAAACACCATATATTTT
CASSYSHLASGSGNTIYF
>many|TRBJ2-1|TRBV4-1|NA
TGCGCCAGCAGCCCAGAAGGGGCGACAAAGGAGCAGTTCTTC
CASSPEGATKEQFF
>many|TRBJ2-1|TRBV5-1|TRBD1
TGCGCCAGCAGCAGGACAGGGTCCAATGAGCAGTTCTTC
CASSRTGSNEQFF
>many|TRBJ2-5|TRBV18|TRBD2
TGTGCCAGCTCACCACCCTATGGACTAGCGGGGGGCCAGTACCAAGAGACCCAGTACTTC
CASSPPYGLAGGQYQETQYF
>many|TRBJ2-2|TRBV7-9|TRBD2
TGTGCCAGCAGCTTAGGCTTAATGGGACTAGCGGACACCGGGGAGCTGTTTTTT
CASSLGLMGLADTGELFF
>many|TRBJ1-2|TRBV6-6|NA
TGTGCCAGCAGTCAGGATTCGGGACGGCACTATGGCTACACCTTC
CASSQDSGRHYGYTF
>many|TRBJ2-5|TRBV29-1|TRBD2
TGCAGCGTAATACCGGGACTAGAAGTGAAAGAGACCCAGTACTTC
CSVIPGLEVKETQYF
>many|TRBJ1-1|TRBV3-1|NA
TGTGCCAGCAGCCCGCCAGGGTCTCGCACTGAAGCTTTCTTT
CASSPPGSRTEAFF
>many|TRBJ2-1|TRBV7-9|NA
TGTGCCAGCACCCAGGAGATCTCCTACAATGAGCAGTTCTTC
CASTQEISYNEQFF
>many|TRBJ2-5|TRBV3-1|TRBD2
TGTGCCAGCAGCCTTCCGACTAGCGGGAAGACCCAGTACTTC
CASSLPTSGKTQYF
>medium-sized|TRBJ2-5|TRBV7-7|NA
TGTGCTAGCAGCTTAGGGGATCTCCAAGAGACCCAGTACTTC
CASSLGDLQETQYF
>NA|TRBJ2-7|TRBV27|TRBD1
TGTGCCAGCAGTCCTGGACAGGGGGCAAACGAGCAGTACTTC
CASSPGQGANEQYF
>medium-sized|TRBJ2-1|TRBV5-1|TRBD2
TGCGCCAGCAGCCTGAGCGGGGGGTACAATGAGCAGTTCTTC
CASSLSGGYNEQFF
>many|TRBJ2-5|TRBV7-8|TRBD2
TGTGCCAGCAGCTTAGAAAGGACTAGCGCCTGGGACGGTGAGACCCAGTACTTC
CASSLERTSAWDGETQYF
>many|TRBJ2-1|TRBV4-2|TRBD2
TGTGCCAGCAGCCAGACAACTAGCGGCAATGAGCAGTTCTTC
CASSQTTSGNEQFF